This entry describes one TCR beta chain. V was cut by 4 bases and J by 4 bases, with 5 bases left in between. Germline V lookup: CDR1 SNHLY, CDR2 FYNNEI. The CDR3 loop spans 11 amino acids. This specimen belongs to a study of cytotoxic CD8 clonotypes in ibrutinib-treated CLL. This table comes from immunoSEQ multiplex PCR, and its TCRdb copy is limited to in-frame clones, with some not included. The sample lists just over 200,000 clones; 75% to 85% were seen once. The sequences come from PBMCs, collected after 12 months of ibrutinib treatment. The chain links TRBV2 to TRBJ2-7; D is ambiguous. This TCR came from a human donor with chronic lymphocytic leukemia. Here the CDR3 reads CASSVVYEQYF. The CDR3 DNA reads TGTGCCAGCAGTGTAGTTTACGAGCAGTACTTC.